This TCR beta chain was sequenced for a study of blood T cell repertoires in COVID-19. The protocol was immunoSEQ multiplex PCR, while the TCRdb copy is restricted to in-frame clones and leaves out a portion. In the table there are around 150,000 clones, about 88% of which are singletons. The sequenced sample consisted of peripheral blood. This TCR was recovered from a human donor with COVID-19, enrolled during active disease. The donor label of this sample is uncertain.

The DNA of the CDR3 is TGTGCCAGCAGCCCCCTGGGGGGGGCGGAGACCCAGTACTTC. It codes for CASSPLGGAETQYF. V and J are TRBV13 and TRBJ2-5, with D possibly being TRBD2 (7 bases). Deletions cut 5 bases from V and 5 bases from J, with 15 bases between. The CDR3 runs to 14 residues. Germline V lookup: CDR1 PRHDT, CDR2 FYEKMQ (reference sequence).